This TCR beta chain was captured by sequencing in a study of identical twins. General study points: Twin pairs had excess sharing that was weaker in beta out-of-frame sequences. In drawing conclusions, the study used cross-sectional statistical analysis and did not follow the same donors. Models came in too low on out-of-frame TCR alpha sharing in monozygotic twins.

V lost 4 bases and J lost 0, with 16 bases in between. The CDR3 sequence is 17 residues long. In germline, CDR1 is LNHDA, CDR2 SQIVND (reference sequence). This clonotype was counted a few times. Its antigen is not known. TCRdb re-derived calls from the 5' RACE reads in MiXCR, one entry per CDR3 protein. Of a few hundred thousand distinct CDR3 sequences listed, around 15% were seen once; the top ten hold roughly 0.44%. The same specimen was also included in a second study, on yellow fever vaccine responses in identical twins. According to that study: The authors reported partly convergent, partly personalized vaccine responses in identical twins.

The sequenced sample was CD4+ T cells sorted from blood. The rearrangement uses TRBV19 and TRBJ2-4; perhaps TRBD2 as D (5 bases). This sequence originates from a woman under 30 in good health. In nucleotides, the CDR3 is TGTGCCAGTAGTAGGGCCAGCGGTCTATTAGCCAAAAACATTCAGTACTTC. It translates to CASSRASGLLAKNIQYF.